A selection of T cell receptor beta chains follows, all from one sample in a study of T cell changes during pregnancy in multiple sclerosis. Some clones are missing from TCRdb's copy, which holds only in-frame ones; the method was immunoSEQ multiplex PCR. The sample records around 30,000 clones, about 83% being singletons. Material: CD8+ T cells from peripheral blood mononuclear cells, obtained after pregnancy. The receptors originated from a female donor with multiple sclerosis, enrolled in a pregnancy study. Each CDR3 is given with its conserved first and last residue. D genes are given only for firm matches. Part of the rows lack a size; the others show once, few, many or a class for expanded clones.

d_gene | j_gene | v_gene | abundance | CDR3aa | CDR3nt
TRBD1 | TRBJ1-2 | TRBV19 | . | CASSIDARTGDFYGYTF | TGTGCCAGTAGTATAGACGCTAGGACAGGGGACTTCTATGGCTACACCTTC
. | TRBJ1-3 | TRBV19 | once | CASTDSSGNTIYF | TGTGCCAGTACGGACAGCTCTGGAAACACCATATATTTT
TRBD2 | TRBJ2-5 | TRBV5-5 | . | CASSLLAGGGETQYF | TGTGCCAGCAGCTTACTAGCGGGGGGTGGGGAGACCCAGTACTTC
. | TRBJ1-5 | TRBV4-1 | few | CASSERLINQPQHF | TGCGCCAGCTCCGAACGACTGATCAATCAGCCCCAGCATTTT
TRBD1 | TRBJ2-7 | TRBV30 | few | CAWALTGDGEQYF | TGTGCCTGGGCTCTTACAGGGGACGGCGAGCAGTACTTC
. | TRBJ2-7 | TRBV5-1 | . | CASSLTGPRKVDEQYF | TGCGCCAGCAGCTTGACGGGTCCCAGAAAGGTCGACGAGCAGTACTTC
TRBD1 | TRBJ1-2 | TRBV5-1 | . | CASSSPGGYGYTF | TGCGCCAGCAGCTCCCCAGGGGGATATGGCTACACCTTC
. | TRBJ1-2 | TRBV5-1 | . | CASSLGRGAAVGYTF | TGCGCCAGCAGCTTGGGGAGGGGCGCGGCGGTCGGCTACACCTTC
TRBD2 | TRBJ2-3 | TRBV6-4 | . | CASSDSTGGADTQYF | TGTGCCAGCAGTGACTCGACCGGGGGGGCAGATACGCAGTATTTT
. | TRBJ2-3 | TRBV5-6 | . | CASSPGTYTQYF | TGTGCCAGCAGCCCAGGGACTTACACGCAGTATTTT
TRBD2 | TRBJ2-1 | TRBV7-2 | . | CASSLVGRGGGYNEQFF | TGTGCCAGCAGCTTAGTGGGGCGGGGGGGAGGCTACAATGAGCAGTTCTTC
TRBD2 | TRBJ2-1 | TRBV7-9 | . | CASSPGTSGYNEQFF | TGTGCCAGCAGTCCTGGGACTAGCGGGTACAATGAGCAGTTCTTC
. | TRBJ1-5 | TRBV19 | . | CASGGPLEGGSNQPQHF | TGTGCCAGTGGGGGACCCCTAGAGGGGGGGAGCAATCAGCCCCAGCATTTT
TRBD2 | TRBJ2-3 | TRBV6-1 | few | CASSSTSGGADTQYF | TGTGCCAGCAGCTCGACTAGCGGGGGGGCAGATACGCAGTATTTT
TRBD2 | TRBJ2-1 | TRBV4-3 | . | CASSQDAGGSYNEQFF | TGCGCCAGCAGCCAAGATGCGGGGGGGTCCTACAATGAGCAGTTCTTC
. | TRBJ1-1 | TRBV11-2 | . | CASSLGRLPEAFF | TGTGCCAGCAGCTTGGGCAGGCTCCCTGAAGCTTTCTTT
TRBD1 | TRBJ1-2 | TRBV11-3 | . | CAGRRNDRGHYGYTF | TGTGCCGGAAGACGAAACGACAGGGGGCACTATGGCTACACCTTC
TRBD1 | TRBJ1-1 | TRBV6-6 | . | CASSYGARGAFF | TGTGCCAGCAGTTACGGGGCCAGGGGGGCTTTCTTT
. | TRBJ1-2 | TRBV19 | . | CASTFQGGYGYTF | TGTGCCAGTACCTTCCAGGGCGGCTATGGCTACACCTTC
TRBD2 | TRBJ2-2 | TRBV2 | . | CASLTHGGTGELFF | TGTGCCAGCTTAACCCACGGGGGGACCGGGGAGCTGTTTTTT
. | TRBJ1-2 | TRBV9 | . | CASSVGHPNYGYTF | TGTGCCAGCAGCGTAGGACATCCGAACTATGGCTACACCTTC
TRBD1 | TRBJ1-1 | TRBV30 | . | CASRGGQGAFGTEAFF | TGTGCCTCGAGGGGTGGGCAGGGGGCCTTCGGGACTGAAGCTTTCTTT
. | TRBJ1-1 | TRBV4-3 | . | CASSQTGNTEAFF | TGCGCCAGCAGCCAGACAGGGAACACTGAAGCTTTCTTT
. | TRBJ2-1 | TRBV7-8 | . | CASSAEWCEQFF | TGTGCCAGCAGCGCTGAGTGGTGTGAGCAGTTCTTC
TRBD1 | TRBJ2-5 | TRBV9 | . | CASSPTGDPETQYF | TGTGCCAGCAGCCCCACAGGGGACCCAGAGACCCAGTACTTC
TRBD2 | TRBJ2-1 | TRBV7-3 | . | CASSSLAGGLSEQFF | TGTGCCAGCAGCTCATTAGCGGGGGGGCTAAGTGAGCAGTTCTTC
. | TRBJ2-1 | TRBV9 | . | CASSVDGGTYNEQFF | TGTGCCAGCAGCGTAGATGGAGGGACCTACAATGAGCAGTTCTTC
TRBD1 | TRBJ2-7 | TRBV2 | . | CASSDYRGYEQYF | TGTGCCAGCAGTGACTACAGGGGTTACGAGCAGTACTTC
TRBD1 | TRBJ2-3 | TRBV6-5 | . | CASSWGTGGIDTQYF | TGTGCCAGCAGTTGGGGGACAGGGGGCATCGATACGCAGTATTTT
TRBD1 | TRBJ1-4 | TRBV15 | . | CATSGDRGRPEKLFF | TGTGCCACCAGCGGGGACAGGGGGAGGCCGGAAAAACTGTTTTTT
. | TRBJ2-1 | TRBV7-3 | . | CASSWGVTYNEQFF | TGTGCCAGCAGCTGGGGGGTAACCTACAATGAGCAGTTCTTC
. | TRBJ2-7 | TRBV27 | . | CASSLRFRAEQYF | TGTGCCAGCAGTCTACGATTCAGGGCTGAGCAGTACTTC
TRBD1 | TRBJ1-2 | TRBV7-8 | . | CASSFDRGNYGYTF | TGTGCCAGCAGCTTTGACAGGGGTAACTATGGCTACACCTTC
TRBD1 | TRBJ1-3 | TRBV7-9 | . | CASSFDRGAGNTIYF | TGTGCCAGCAGCTTTGACAGGGGCGCAGGAAACACCATATATTTT
. | TRBJ2-7 | TRBV27 | . | CASSPTDSYEQYF | TGTGCCAGCAGCCCGACAGATTCCTACGAGCAGTACTTC
. | TRBJ1-6 | TRBV11-3 | . | CASSTEVTVRGNSPLHF | TGTGCCAGCAGCACCGAGGTCACCGTAAGGGGTAATTCACCCCTCCACTTT
TRBD2 | TRBJ2-1 | TRBV6-5 | . | CASSYSVGGEQFF | TGTGCCAGCAGTTACTCGGTGGGGGGGGAGCAGTTCTTC
. | TRBJ1-4 | TRBV7-6 | . | CASSLGSEGTNEKLFF | TGTGCCAGCAGCTTAGGGTCCGAGGGAACTAATGAAAAACTGTTTTTT
. | TRBJ1-4 | TRBV30 | . | CAWSVGSNEKLFF | TGTGCCTGGAGTGTCGGTTCTAATGAAAAACTGTTTTTT
. | TRBJ2-7 | TRBV15 | . | CATSRERGGLYEQYF | TGTGCCACCAGCAGAGAGCGGGGTGGACTATACGAGCAGTACTTC
. | TRBJ2-7 | TRBV30 | . | CAWSWRGEQYF | TGTGCCTGGAGTTGGAGGGGCGAGCAGTACTTC
. | TRBJ1-5 | TRBV7-9 | . | CATQQGGSGRQPQHF | TGTGCCACCCAACAGGGAGGTAGCGGGCGTCAGCCCCAGCATTTT
. | TRBJ1-2 | TRBV27 | . | CASSGLGADYGYTF | TGTGCCAGCAGTGGGCTGGGGGCGGACTATGGCTACACCTTC
. | TRBJ1-5 | TRBV2 | . | CASSVAGDSNQPQHF | TGTGCCAGCAGTGTGGCAGGGGATAGCAATCAGCCCCAGCATTTT
TRBD1 | TRBJ1-2 | TRBV7-9 | once | CASSSGQGYGYTF | TGTGCCAGCAGCTCCGGACAGGGGTATGGCTACACCTTC
TRBD1 | TRBJ1-1 | TRBV7-9 | . | CASSVLPGQGPNTEAFF | TGTGCCAGCAGCGTACTACCGGGACAGGGACCGAACACTGAAGCTTTCTTT
TRBD1 | TRBJ1-2 | TRBV5-1 | . | CASSPGPGQGGRGYTF | TGCGCCAGCAGCCCTGGACCCGGACAGGGAGGTCGAGGCTACACCTTC
TRBD2 | TRBJ2-5 | TRBV6-6 | . | CASSTLAGGMEETQYF | TGTGCCAGCAGTACTCTAGCGGGGGGAATGGAAGAGACCCAGTACTTC
. | TRBJ1-1 | TRBV6-6 | . | CASSYWEWENTEAFF | TGTGCCAGCAGTTACTGGGAGTGGGAGAACACTGAAGCTTTCTTT
TRBD1 | TRBJ1-1 | TRBV29-1 | . | CSVGGQGNTEAFF | TGCAGCGTGGGAGGACAGGGGAACACTGAAGCTTTCTTT
TRBD2 | TRBJ2-3 | TRBV6-1 | . | CASIQDSGGADTQYF | TGTGCCAGCATACAGGATAGCGGGGGGGCAGATACGCAGTATTTT
. | TRBJ1-1 | TRBV25-1 | . | CASSTTSPTKGTEAFF | TGTGCCAGCAGTACGACGAGTCCGACTAAGGGCACTGAAGCTTTCTTT
TRBD1 | TRBJ1-2 | TRBV19 | . | CASRQGSYGYTF | TGTGCCAGTCGACAGGGTAGCTATGGCTACACCTTC
TRBD1 | TRBJ2-7 | TRBV6-4 | . | CASSEGTGGYEQYF | TGTGCCAGCAGTGAGGGGACAGGGGGCTACGAGCAGTACTTC
TRBD1 | TRBJ1-1 | TRBV7-9 | once | CASSLTGATPKTEAFF | TGTGCCAGCAGCTTAACAGGGGCCACCCCAAAAACTGAAGCTTTCTTT
. | TRBJ1-3 | TRBV10-3 | . | CAISSGQNTIYF | TGTGCCATCAGTAGCGGTCAGAACACCATATATTTT
. | TRBJ1-1 | TRBV5-6 | . | CASSLTVLLMNTEAFF | TGTGCCAGCAGCTTGACGGTGTTACTAATGAACACTGAAGCTTTCTTT